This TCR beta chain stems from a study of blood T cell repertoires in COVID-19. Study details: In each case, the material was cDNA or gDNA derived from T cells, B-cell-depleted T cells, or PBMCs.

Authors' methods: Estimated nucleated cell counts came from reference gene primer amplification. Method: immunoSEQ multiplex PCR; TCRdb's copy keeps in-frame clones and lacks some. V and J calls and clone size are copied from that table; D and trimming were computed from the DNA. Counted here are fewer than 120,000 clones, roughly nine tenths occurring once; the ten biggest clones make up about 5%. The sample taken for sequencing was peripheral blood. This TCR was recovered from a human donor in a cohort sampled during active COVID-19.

DNA of the CDR3: TGTGCCACCAGTGACCTGGACAGGGCGTCCCAAGAGACCCAGTACTTC. Its translation: CATSDLDRASQETQYF. V is TRBV24-1 and J is TRBJ2-5; 8 nucleotides line up with TRBD1. The J segment lost 1 base and the V segment lost 4 bases, leaving 7 bases of the junction unmatched. The CDR3 contains 16 residues. CDR1 is KGHDR and CDR2 is SFDVKD in the germline V gene.